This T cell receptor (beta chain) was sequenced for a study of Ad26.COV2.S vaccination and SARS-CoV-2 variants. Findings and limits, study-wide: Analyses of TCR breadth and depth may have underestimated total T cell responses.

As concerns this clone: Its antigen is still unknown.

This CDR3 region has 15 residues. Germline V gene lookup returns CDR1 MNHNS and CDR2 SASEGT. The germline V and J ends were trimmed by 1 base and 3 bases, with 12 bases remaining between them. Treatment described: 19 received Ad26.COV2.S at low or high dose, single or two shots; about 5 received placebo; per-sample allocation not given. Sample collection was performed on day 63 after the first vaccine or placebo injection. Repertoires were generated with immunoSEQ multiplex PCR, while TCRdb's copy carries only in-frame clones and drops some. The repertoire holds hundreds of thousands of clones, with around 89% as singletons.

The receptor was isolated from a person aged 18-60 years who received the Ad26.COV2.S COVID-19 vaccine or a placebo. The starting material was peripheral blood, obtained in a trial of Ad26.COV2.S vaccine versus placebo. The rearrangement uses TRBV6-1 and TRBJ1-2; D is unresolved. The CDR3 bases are TGTGCCAGCAGTGAAGAACCCCAAAGTTACTATGGCTACACCTTC. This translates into CASSEEPQSYYGYTF.